The entry below describes one T cell receptor beta chain. The antigen remains undetermined. It was template switching that added a universal primer site, and there were unique molecular identifiers on the cDNA. TCRdb independently ran MiXCR on the 5' RACE reads; one entry per CDR3 protein. Of about 790,000 distinct CDR3 sequences in the sample, 15% to 20% are singletons; the top ten hold about an eighth. Germline-derived CDR1 and CDR2 are DFQATT and SNEGSKA (reference sequence). Trimming pared 3 bases from V and 0 bases from J, leaving 14 bases between. The CDR3 totals 15 residues. The data stem from a study of identical twins. Points from the study as a whole: Out-of-frame alpha sequences shared by twins were enriched for low generation probability. Sequences that were beta out-of-frame showed weaker excess twin sharing.

The sample was also linked to a second study, of T cells expressing NK-cell markers. That source notes: Restricting sorting to alpha-beta TCR T cells was achieved in several experiments by an anti-gamma-delta TCR antibody.

This chain connects TRBV20-1 to TRBJ1-2, with no clear D. The sample consisted of PBMCs. This receptor was identified in a woman aged 18-29 years in good health. The CDR3 sequence is CSASPTPLPNYGYTF. CDR3 bases: TGCAGTGCTAGTCCCACTCCTCTCCCTAACTATGGCTACACCTTC.